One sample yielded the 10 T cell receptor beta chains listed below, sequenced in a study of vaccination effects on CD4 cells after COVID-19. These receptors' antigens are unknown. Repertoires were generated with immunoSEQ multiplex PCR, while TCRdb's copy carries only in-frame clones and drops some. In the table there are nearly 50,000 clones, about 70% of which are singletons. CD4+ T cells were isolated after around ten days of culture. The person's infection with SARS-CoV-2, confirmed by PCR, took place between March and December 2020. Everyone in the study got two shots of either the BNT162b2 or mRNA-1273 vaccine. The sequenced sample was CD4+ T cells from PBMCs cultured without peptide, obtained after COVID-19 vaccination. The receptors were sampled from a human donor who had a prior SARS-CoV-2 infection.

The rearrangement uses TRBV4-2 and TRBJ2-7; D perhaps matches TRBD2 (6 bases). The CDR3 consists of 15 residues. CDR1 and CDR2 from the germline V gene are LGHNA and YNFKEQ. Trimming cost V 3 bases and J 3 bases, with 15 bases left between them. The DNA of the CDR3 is TGTGCCAGCAGCCAGGGGCCTGGGACTGTCTACGAGCAGTACTTC. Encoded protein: CASSQGPGTVYEQYF.

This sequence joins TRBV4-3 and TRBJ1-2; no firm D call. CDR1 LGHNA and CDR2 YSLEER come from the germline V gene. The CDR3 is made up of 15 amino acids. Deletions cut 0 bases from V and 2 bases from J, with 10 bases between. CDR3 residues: CASSQERLRNYGYTF. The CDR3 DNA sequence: TGCGCCAGCAGCCAAGAAAGGCTAAGAAACTATGGCTACACCTTC.

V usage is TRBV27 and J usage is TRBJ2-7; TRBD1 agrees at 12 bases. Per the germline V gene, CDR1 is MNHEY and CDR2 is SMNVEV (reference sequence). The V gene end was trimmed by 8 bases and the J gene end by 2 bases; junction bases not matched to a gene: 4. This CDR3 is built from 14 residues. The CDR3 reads CASGGTGGPYEQYF. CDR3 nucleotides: TGTGCCAGCGGGGGGACAGGGGGCCCCTACGAGCAGTACTTC.

In nucleotides, the CDR3 is TGTGCCAGCAGCCGTGAGACAGGGAGCGAAAAACTGTTTTTT. As protein: CASSRETGSEKLFF. The chain couples TRBV4-2 to TRBJ1-4; 7 bases align to TRBD1. The CDR3 contains 14 residues. Germline V gives CDR1 LGHNA, CDR2 YNFKEQ. J gave up 8 bases and V 4 bases, and 7 bases lay outside the gene matches.

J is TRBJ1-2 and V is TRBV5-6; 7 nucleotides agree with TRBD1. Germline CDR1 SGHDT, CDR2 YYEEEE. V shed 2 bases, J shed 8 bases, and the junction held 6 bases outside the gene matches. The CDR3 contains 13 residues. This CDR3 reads CASSFDRVLGYTF. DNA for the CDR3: TGTGCCAGCAGCTTCGACAGGGTTCTCGGCTACACCTTC.

The CDR3 protein is CASSFLGETNEKLFF. CDR3 coding DNA: TGCGCCAGCAGCTTTTTGGGGGAAACTAATGAAAAACTGTTTTTT. The genes are TRBV5-1 and TRBJ1-4, with D possibly being TRBD1 (5 bases). The V gene lost 2 bases and the J gene lost 1 base, with 9 bases spanning the gap. This CDR3 has 15 amino acids. In germline, CDR1 is SGHRS, CDR2 YFSETQ.

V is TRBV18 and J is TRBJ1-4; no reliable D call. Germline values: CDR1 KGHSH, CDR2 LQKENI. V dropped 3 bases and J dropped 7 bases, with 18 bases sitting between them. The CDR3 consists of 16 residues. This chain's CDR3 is CASSPSMSLRGEKLFF. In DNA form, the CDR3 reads TGTGCCAGCTCACCCTCAATGAGCCTACGGGGTGAAAAACTGTTTTTT.

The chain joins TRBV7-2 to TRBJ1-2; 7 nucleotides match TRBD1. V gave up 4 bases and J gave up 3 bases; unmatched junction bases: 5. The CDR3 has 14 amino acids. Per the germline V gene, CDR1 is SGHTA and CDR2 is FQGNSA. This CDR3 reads CASSSLRGYYGYTF. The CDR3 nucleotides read TGTGCCAGCAGCTCTCTCAGGGGGTACTATGGCTACACCTTC.

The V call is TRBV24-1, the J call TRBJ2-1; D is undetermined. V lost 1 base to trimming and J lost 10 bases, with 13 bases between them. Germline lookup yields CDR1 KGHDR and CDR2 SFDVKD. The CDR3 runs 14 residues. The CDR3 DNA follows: TGTGCCACCAGTGATTTTATAAAAACCTCCGAGCAGTTCTTC. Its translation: CATSDFIKTSEQFF.

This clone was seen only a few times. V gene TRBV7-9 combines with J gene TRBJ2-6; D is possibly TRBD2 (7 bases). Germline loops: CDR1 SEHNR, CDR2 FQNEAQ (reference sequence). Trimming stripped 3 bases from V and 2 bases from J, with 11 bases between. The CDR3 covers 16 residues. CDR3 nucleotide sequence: TGTGCCAGCAGCTTTCCCGGGGGGCCTGGGGCCAACGTCCTGACTTTC. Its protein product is CASSFPGGPGANVLTF.